A single sample gave rise to the 9 T cell receptor beta chains below, sequenced in a study of blood T cell repertoires in COVID-19. Using immunoSEQ multiplex PCR, the repertoire was profiled, and TCRdb retains in-frame clones only, with some absent. The sample shows about 120,000 clones, roughly 79% of them seen only once. The sample comprised peripheral blood. These receptors were collected from a human donor in a cohort sampled during active COVID-19.

The chain links TRBV4-1 to TRBJ2-7; 9 bases are a match to TRBD1. J was trimmed by 1 base and V by 1 base; bases with no gene match: 11. CDR1 is MGHRA, CDR2 YSYEKL, per germline. The CDR3 covers 18 residues. DNA for the CDR3: TGCGCCAGCAGCCAAGCACCGCCGGGACAGGGCGGATCCTACGAGCAGTACTTC. Translated: CASSQAPPGQGGSYEQYF.

The rearrangement uses TRBV28 and TRBJ2-7; TRBD1 matches 7 bases. Germline V gene sequence: CDR1 MDHEN, CDR2 SYDVKM. With 5 bases clipped from V and 0 bases from J, the junction kept 7 bases outside the gene matches. The CDR3 totals 15 residues. CDR3 sequence: CASSTTGKNSYEQYF. The CDR3 DNA reads as TGTGCCAGCAGTACGACAGGGAAGAACTCCTACGAGCAGTACTTC.

This sequence joins TRBV24-1 and TRBJ2-3; 9 bases line up with TRBD1. Germline CDR1 is KGHDR and CDR2 is SFDVKD. V gave up 5 bases and J gave up 1 base; unmatched junction bases: 6. This CDR3 is built from 16 residues. CDR3 in DNA: TGTGCCACCAGTGGTTCCGGGACAGGGCGCACAGATACGCAGTATTTT. Protein: CATSGSGTGRTDTQYF.

Only a few counts were recorded for this clone. The chain couples TRBV6-5 to TRBJ1-2, with D possibly TRBD1 on 6 matching bases. This CDR3 has 15 amino acids. The germline V gene has CDR1 MNHEY and CDR2 SVGAGI. Trimming pared 0 bases from V and 5 bases from J, leaving 13 bases between. CDR3 loop: CASSYSRGSPYGYTF. Here the CDR3 DNA reads TGTGCCAGCAGTTACTCGAGGGGGTCCCCGTATGGCTACACCTTC.

The chain employs TRBV3-1 (or the pseudogene TRBV3-2) and TRBJ2-1; 11 positions match TRBD2. The CDR3 contains 15 residues. J was trimmed by 6 bases and V by 1 base; bases with no gene match: 2. The V gene's germline CDR1 is LGHDT and CDR2 YNNKEL (reference sequence). CDR3 sequence (DNA): TGTGCCAGCAGCCAAGCTAGCGGGGGGACCAATGAGCAGTTCTTC. It is translated as CASSQASGGTNEQFF.

The chain couples TRBV7-2 to TRBJ2-7; 7 bases are a match to TRBD1. With V trimmed by 7 bases and J by 1 base, 10 bases remained unmatched. CDR1 is SGHTA, CDR2 FQGNSA, per germline. The CDR3 covers 15 residues. The CDR3 spells CASTWGQGQSYEQYF. The CDR3 DNA follows: TGTGCCAGCACCTGGGGTCAGGGACAGTCCTACGAGCAGTACTTC.

V gene TRBV20-1 combines with J gene TRBJ2-6; D not resolved. V gave up 5 bases and J gave up 4 bases, with 3 bases separating them. CDR1 is DFQATT and CDR2 is SNEGSKA in the germline V gene (reference sequence). CDR3 length equals 11 residues. In DNA form, the CDR3 reads TGCAGTGCTCCAGGGGCCAACGTCCTGACTTTC. As protein: CSAPGANVLTF.

The chain employs TRBV9 and TRBJ2-3, with 7 bases that match TRBD2. Germline-derived CDR1 and CDR2 are SGDLS and YYNGEE. Germline trimming cut 4 bases from V and 0 bases from J; bases unmatched to any gene: 11. The CDR3 sequence is 17 residues long. In nucleotides, the CDR3 is TGTGCCAGCAGCAGGCAGGGAGGGATCCCTAGCACAGATACGCAGTATTTT. Translated, it gives CASSRQGGIPSTDTQYF.

The chain has TRBV7-2 and TRBJ2-5; 10 bases match TRBD2. Germline V lookup: CDR1 SGHTA, CDR2 FQGNSA. This CDR3 contains 15 residues. With 5 bases clipped from V and 2 bases from J, the junction kept 5 bases outside the gene matches. The CDR3 sequence: CASSPWTSGQETQYF. The CDR3 nucleotides read TGTGCCAGCAGCCCGTGGACTAGCGGACAAGAGACCCAGTACTTC.